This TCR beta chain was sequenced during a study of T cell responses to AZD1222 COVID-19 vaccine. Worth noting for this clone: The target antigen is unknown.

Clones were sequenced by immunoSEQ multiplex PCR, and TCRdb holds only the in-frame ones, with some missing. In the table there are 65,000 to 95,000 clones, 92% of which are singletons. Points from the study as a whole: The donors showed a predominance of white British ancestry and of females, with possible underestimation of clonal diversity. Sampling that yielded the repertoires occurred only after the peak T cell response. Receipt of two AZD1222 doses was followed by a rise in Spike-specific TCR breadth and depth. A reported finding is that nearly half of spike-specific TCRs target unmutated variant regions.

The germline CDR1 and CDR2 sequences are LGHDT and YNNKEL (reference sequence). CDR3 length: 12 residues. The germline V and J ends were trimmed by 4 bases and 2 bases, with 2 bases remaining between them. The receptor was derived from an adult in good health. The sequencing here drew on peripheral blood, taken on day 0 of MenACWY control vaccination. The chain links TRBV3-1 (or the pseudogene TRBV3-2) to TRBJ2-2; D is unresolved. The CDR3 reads CASSLNTGELFF. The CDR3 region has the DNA TGTGCCAGCAGCCTAAACACCGGGGAGCTGTTTTTT.